The 13 T cell receptor beta chains below all came from one sample that was sequenced in a study of control samples from healthy donors and cancer patients. The method was immunoSEQ multiplex PCR; TCRdb's version includes in-frame clones alone and lacks a portion of them. Found here are around 26,000 clones, 82% of them singletons; the top ten hold about 25%. The specimen was PBMCs. The receptors derive from a man aged 55 to 70 with colorectal cancer.

The chain joins TRBV5-1 to TRBJ1-1; tentative D call: TRBD1 (5 bases). CDR3 length: 15 amino acids. Germline V gene sequence: CDR1 SGHRS, CDR2 YFSETQ. The germline V and J ends were trimmed by 0 bases and 1 base, with 10 bases remaining between them. CDR3 protein: CASSLGTQGNTEAFF. DNA of the CDR3: TGCGCCAGCAGCTTGGGCACGCAGGGGAACACTGAAGCTTTCTTT.

This sequence joins TRBV9 and TRBJ1-2; tentatively, D is TRBD1 (5 bases). The germline gives CDR1 SGDLS, CDR2 YYNGEE. Trimming took off 3 bases at V and 1 base at J, with 13 bases between the two ends. This CDR3 is 15 amino acids long. The CDR3 DNA follows: TGTGCCAGCAGCGGTCACAGGAGACTTAACTATGGCTACACCTTC. This sequence encodes CASSGHRRLNYGYTF.

Details on this clone: Other DNA sequences in this sample translate to the same CDR3. J is TRBJ1-1 and V is TRBV5-3; TRBD1 matches 9 bases. TRBV5-3 is noted as an ORF with a role that remains uncertain. With 4 bases clipped from V and 3 bases from J, the junction kept 13 bases outside the gene matches. This CDR3 region has 17 residues. The CDR3 sequence: CARSPGQGVSDHTEAFF. The CDR3 nucleotides are TGTGCCAGAAGCCCGGGACAGGGCGTGTCGGATCACACTGAAGCTTTCTTT.

The chain combines TRBV7-2 with TRBJ1-2; TRBD1 might be the D (6 bases). Germline-derived CDR1 and CDR2 are SGHTA and FQGNSA. The ends were cut back, 5 bases at V and 6 bases at J, with 13 bases in the middle. This CDR3 has 13 residues. CDR3 DNA sequence: TGTGCCAGCAGCACATCGACAGGTGATGGCTACACCTTC. Protein product: CASSTSTGDGYTF.

This clone was seen just once. This chain links TRBV5-5 with TRBJ1-5; D is unresolved. The V gene lost 0 bases and the J gene lost 1 base, with 2 bases spanning the gap. Germline V gives CDR1 SGHKS, CDR2 YYEKEE (reference sequence). This CDR3 is 13 amino acids long. This CDR3 reads CASSLESNQPQHF. CDR3 sequence (DNA): TGTGCCAGCAGCTTGGAAAGCAATCAGCCCCAGCATTTT. The complete variable domain, with remaining parts taken from reference TRBV5-5 and TRBJ1-5, reads DAGVTQSPTHLIKTRGQQVTLRCSPISGHKSVSWYQQVLGQGPQFIFQYYEKEERGRGNFPDRFSARQFPNYSSELNVNALLLGDSALYLCASSLESNQPQHFGDGTRLSIL.

This chain connects TRBV5-1 to TRBJ2-5; 7 bases map to TRBD2. Looked up from germline, CDR1 is SGHRS and CDR2 is YFSETQ. V dropped 4 bases and J dropped 5; count of bases not matched to a gene: 8. The CDR3 runs 14 residues. The CDR3 loop is CASSGRDYRETQYF. CDR3 DNA sequence: TGCGCCAGCAGCGGAAGGGACTATAGGGAGACCCAGTACTTC.

This clone was counted once. The gene calls are TRBV24-1 and TRBJ2-3, with D unclear. The CDR3 has 13 amino acids. Germline CDR1 is KGHDR and CDR2 is SFDVKD. V was pared by 7 bases and J by 3 bases, with 10 bases between. The CDR3 here is CATSPRRTDTQYF. In DNA, the CDR3 is TGTGCCACCAGCCCGCGCAGGACAGATACGCAGTATTTT.

J is TRBJ2-7 and V is TRBV11-2; D might be TRBD1 or TRBD2, each matching 5 bases. The CDR3 totals 13 residues. V was shortened by 1 base and J by 5 bases, with 9 bases between the two germline ends. Germline V lookup: CDR1 SGHAT, CDR2 FQNNGV. As DNA, the CDR3 is TGTGCCAGCAGCTTAGGAACGGGGCACGAGCAGTACTTC. Residues: CASSLGTGHEQYF. The full variable domain, with the rest looked up from reference TRBV11-2 and TRBJ2-7, is EAGVAQSPRYKIIEKRQSVAFWCNPISGHATLYWYQQILGQGPKLLIQFQNNGVVDDSQLPKDRFSAERLKGVDSTLKIQPAKLEDSAVYLCASSLGTGHEQYFGPGTRLTVT.

In its sample, this clone was seen once. CDR3 sequence reads: CASSATDRGFF. The CDR3 DNA reads as TGTGCCAGCAGTGCTACTGACAGGGGGTTTTTT. The rearrangement links TRBV2 to TRBJ1-4, with TRBD1 identical over 8 bases. The CDR3 loop spans 11 amino acids. CDR1 is SNHLY, CDR2 FYNNEI, per germline. V shed 4 bases and J 16 bases; nucleotides not matched to a gene: 5.

The chain uses TRBV3-1 (or the pseudogene TRBV3-2) and TRBJ2-7; TRBD1 is a possible D gene (5 bases). Trimming took off 2 bases at V and 7 bases at J, with 15 bases between the two ends. This CDR3 is built from 14 residues. Germline assignment: CDR1 LGHDT and CDR2 YNNKEL (reference sequence). The CDR3 DNA follows: TGTGCCAGCAGCCAATATAACAGGCTTCAGGAGCAGTACTTC. It yields the protein CASSQYNRLQEQYF.

This sequence joins TRBV3-1 (or the pseudogene TRBV3-2) and TRBJ2-7; D call uncertain. CDR1 is LGHDT, CDR2 YNNKEL, per germline (reference sequence). The CDR3 runs 14 residues. V lost 3 bases and J lost 3, with 12 bases in between. CDR3 protein: CASSQRAHNYEQYV. CDR3 sequence (DNA): TGTGCCAGCAGCCAGCGAGCACACAACTACGAGCAGTACGTC.

V usage is TRBV5-8 and J usage is TRBJ2-2, with a weak D call TRBD1 (6 bases). Trimming took off 2 bases at V and 0 bases at J, with 8 bases between the two ends. The CDR3 is 15 residues long. Germline V gene data show CDR1 as SGHTS and CDR2 as YDEGEE. The CDR3 protein is CASSLGTTNTGELFF. As DNA, the CDR3 is TGTGCCAGCAGCTTAGGGACAACGAACACCGGGGAGCTGTTTTTT.

The V call is TRBV4-1, the J call TRBJ1-2, with TRBD1 matching 7 bases. Looked up from germline, CDR1 is MGHRA and CDR2 is YSYEKL. Unmatched junction bases numbered 19, after V lost 3 bases and J lost 6 bases. This CDR3 is built from 18 residues. The CDR3 bases are TGCGCCAGCAGCCAGGAGGGATCCCGGACAGGAAGTGTCAATGGCTACACCTTC. Residues: CASSQEGSRTGSVNGYTF.